Listed below are T cell receptor beta chains from one sample, sequenced in a study of response to subunit inactivated influenza vaccine. In TCRdb, the RT-PCR reads were re-called with MiXCR into one record per CDR3 protein. This table has roughly 760,000 distinct CDR3 sequences, roughly 20% appearing once. The sequencing here drew on PBMCs from blood, taken approximately 5 days after vaccination. The receptors shown here come from a man aged 50 or older who received an inactivated influenza vaccine. Each CDR3 is given with its conserved first and last residue. The D gene is left open where the match is weak. Size is omitted from some rows. Given values are once, few, many or a class for expanded clones.

>-|TRBJ1-4|TRBV6-5|TRBD1
TGTGCCAGCAGTTACGCGACAGGGTATGATAATGAAAAACTGTTTTTT
CASSYATGYDNEKLFF
>-|TRBJ2-7|TRBV5-5|TRBD1
TGTGCCAGCAGCCATGGACAGGGTTTCAACGAGCAGTACTTC
CASSHGQGFNEQYF
>-|TRBJ1-2|TRBV20-1|-
TGCAGTGCTAGGACATTGGGCTACACCTTC
CSARTLGYTF
>-|TRBJ2-7|TRBV7-9|TRBD1
TGTGCCAGCAGCGCCACAGGGGAGCCGGTCTACGAGCAGTACTTC
CASSATGEPVYEQYF
>few|TRBJ2-4|TRBV4-2|-
TGTGCCAGCAGCCAAGAGTCGACAGCCATTCAGTACTTC
CASSQESTAIQYF
>-|TRBJ2-1|TRBV6-1|-
TGTGCCAGCAGTGCAGGACAGCTATCCAATGAGCAGTTCTTC
CASSAGQLSNEQFF
>-|TRBJ1-2|TRBV4-3|TRBD1
TGCGCCAGCAGCCAAGATGGACAGGAACTTTTCTATGGCTACACCTTC
CASSQDGQELFYGYTF
>few|TRBJ2-3|TRBV28|TRBD2
TGTGCCAGCAGTCCCCGGACTAGCGGCTATCTAGATACGCAGTATTTT
CASSPRTSGYLDTQYF
>-|TRBJ1-1|TRBV4-1|TRBD1
TGCGCCAGCTCTTTACAGGGGAGGAGCACTGAAGCTTTCTTT
CASSLQGRSTEAFF
>-|TRBJ2-5|TRBV10-2|TRBD2
TGCGCCAGCACGCGGGAGTCGGGGACTTTGTACTTC
CASTRESGTLYF
>-|TRBJ1-4|TRBV11-2|-
TGTGCCAGCAGCCCGGGGCAGCGCAACGAAAAACTGTTTTTT
CASSPGQRNEKLFF
>few|TRBJ1-2|TRBV20-1|-
TGCAGTGCTAGAGATCTTCGTGACGGATCAGCTAACTATGGCTACACCTTC
CSARDLRDGSANYGYTF
>-|TRBJ2-1|TRBV11-2|TRBD2
TGTGCCAGCAGCTTCGGAACCGGGACTAGAAATGAGCAGTTCTTC
CASSFGTGTRNEQFF
>-|TRBJ2-3|TRBV10-3|TRBD2
TGTGCCATCAGTGGTAGGACTAGCGGGGGGACGCAGTATTTT
CAISGRTSGGTQYF
>-|TRBJ1-2|TRBV7-2|-
TGTGCCAGCAGCTTAACAGGGAATAATAACTATGGCTACACCTTC
CASSLTGNNNYGYTF
>-|TRBJ1-1|TRBV5-1|-
TGCGCCAGCAGCGATGGGGTTTCGGGCACTGAAGCTTTCTTT
CASSDGVSGTEAFF
>-|TRBJ2-5|TRBV29-1|-
TGCAGCGTTAATCCTAGCTCGAGCGAGACCCAGTACTTC
CSVNPSSSETQYF
>many|TRBJ2-7|TRBV4-2|TRBD2
TGTGCCAGCAGCCAGCAAGGGGCTTTACTAGCGGGGGTATCCTACGAGCAGTACTTC
CASSQQGALLAGVSYEQYF
>many|TRBJ2-3|TRBV12-3/TRBV12-4|-
TGTGCCAGCAGAGTGAGTTCCGGGGATACGCAGTATTTT
CASRVSSGDTQYF
>few|TRBJ1-5|TRBV5-1|TRBD1
TGCGCCAGCAGCCCTGGGACAGAGAATCAGCCCCAGCATTTT
CASSPGTENQPQHF
>-|TRBJ1-1|TRBV5-6|-
TGTGCCAGCACCTCCCTCACTGAAGCTTTCTTT
CASTSLTEAFF
>-|TRBJ1-6|TRBV12-3/TRBV12-4|-
TGTGCCAGCAGTACCGGGACGGATTTAACTCCCCTCCACTTT
CASSTGTDLTPLHF
>once|TRBJ1-4|TRBV7-2|-
TGTGCCAGCAGCAACACCCGACAGCCTCCAACTAATGAAAAACTGTTTTTT
CASSNTRQPPTNEKLFF
>few|TRBJ2-3|TRBV30|-
TGTGCCTGGAGTGTCGGGTTCGAAAGTAATACGCAGTATTTT
CAWSVGFESNTQYF
>-|TRBJ2-1|TRBV12-3/TRBV12-4|TRBD2
TGTGCCAGCAGCCCCCCCAGGGCTAGCGGGAGGGACAATGAGCAGTTCTTC
CASSPPRASGRDNEQFF
>-|TRBJ2-6|TRBV5-1|-
TGCGCCAGCAGCTGGACAGCCTCTGGGGCCAACGTCCTGACTTTC
CASSWTASGANVLTF
>many|TRBJ2-5|TRBV24-1|TRBD2
TGTGCCACCAGTGACGGACTAGGGGAGACCCAGTACTTC
CATSDGLGETQYF
>-|TRBJ2-2|TRBV5-1|-
TGCGCCAGCAGCTTCACGACAGGCGCGAACACCGGGGAGCTGTTTTTT
CASSFTTGANTGELFF
>-|TRBJ2-1|TRBV9|-
TGTGCCAGCAGCGTGGCTAGCCCCAATGAGCAGTTCTTC
CASSVASPNEQFF
>-|TRBJ2-1|TRBV11-2|TRBD2
TGTGCCAGCAGCTTAAGCGGGGGGGACTACAATGAGCAGTTCTTC
CASSLSGGDYNEQFF
>few|TRBJ2-7|TRBV4-2|-
TGTGCCAGCAGCCAAGAAAGTGTGGCGGCCGAGCAGTACTTC
CASSQESVAAEQYF
>once|TRBJ2-1|TRBV6-2/TRBV6-3|TRBD1
TGTGCCAGCAGTGTAAAGTGGGGACAGGCGTACAATGAGCAGTTCTTC
CASSVKWGQAYNEQFF
>-|TRBJ1-2|TRBV7-2|-
TGTGCCAGCAGCCCACCGGGAGCTACATTTAACTATGGCTACACCTTC
CASSPPGATFNYGYTF
>few|TRBJ1-2|TRBV6-1|TRBD1
TGTGCCAGCTCCGGGACAGGGCGATCGTCGGGCTACACCTTC
CASSGTGRSSGYTF
>many|TRBJ1-2|TRBV28|-
TGTGCCAGCAGTTGGGACGGGGACTATGGCTACACCTTC
CASSWDGDYGYTF
>few|TRBJ2-7|TRBV10-3|TRBD1
TGTGCCACCACCAGGGGGCGAGAGGTAGGCTACGAGCAGTACTTC
CATTRGREVGYEQYF
>-|TRBJ1-5|TRBV12-3/TRBV12-4|-
TGTGCCAGCACCACCGGGACACCTAGTTATAGCAATCAGCCCCAGCATTTT
CASTTGTPSYSNQPQHF
>-|TRBJ2-2|TRBV12-3/TRBV12-4|-
TGTGCCAGCACCTGGACTGCGAACACCGGGGAGCTGTTTTTT
CASTWTANTGELFF
>few|TRBJ2-4|TRBV12-3/TRBV12-4|TRBD1
TGTGCCAGCAGCGTAAACAGGGGTCCCAAAAACATTCAGTACTTC
CASSVNRGPKNIQYF
>few|TRBJ2-7|TRBV20-1|-
TGCAGTGCTAGAGCCGGAGGCGGAGGCTCCTACGAGCAGTACTTC
CSARAGGGGSYEQYF
>-|TRBJ2-1|TRBV21-1|-
TGTGCCAGCAGCAAAGGGGGACTAGCGGGAGTAGGAGCCAATGAGCAGTTCTTC
CASSKGGLAGVGANEQFF
>many|TRBJ2-5|TRBV29-1|TRBD1
TGCAGCGTTGGACAGGGGGGAGAGACCCAGTACTTC
CSVGQGGETQYF
>-|TRBJ2-1|TRBV4-1|TRBD2
TGCGCCAGCAGCCAGGCTCTTAGCGGGGTGGACTCCTACAATGAGCAGTTCTTC
CASSQALSGVDSYNEQFF
>-|TRBJ2-3|TRBV12-3/TRBV12-4|TRBD2
TGTGCCAGCAGTTTCCCCCTAGCGGGGGGCTCAGATACGCAGTATTTT
CASSFPLAGGSDTQYF
>few|TRBJ2-1|TRBV20-1|-
TGCAGTGCCCTAACTAATCAGGGAGATGAGCAGTTCTTC
CSALTNQGDEQFF
>few|TRBJ1-1|TRBV25-1|-
TGTGCCAGCAGTGAGAGGCGGGGCGCTGAAGCTTTCTTT
CASSERRGAEAFF
>-|TRBJ2-1|TRBV11-3|TRBD2
TGTGCCAGCAGCCGTAGCGGGGGGCCTTCCTACAATGAGCAGTTCTTC
CASSRSGGPSYNEQFF
>many|TRBJ1-2|TRBV29-1|TRBD1
TGCAGCGTTGAGCACAGGGGGCATAACTATGGCTACACCTTC
CSVEHRGHNYGYTF
>-|TRBJ2-4|TRBV7-2|TRBD2
TGTGCCAGCAGCACGGGACTAGCCATAGCCAAAAACATTCAGTACTTC
CASSTGLAIAKNIQYF
>-|TRBJ2-3|TRBV12-3/TRBV12-4|-
TGTGCCAGCAGGATACCGGGACTTGCCGATACGCAGTATTTT
CASRIPGLADTQYF
>-|TRBJ2-3|TRBV10-3|TRBD2
TGTGCCAACAGTGAGTCTCGCGGGAGGTCAGATACGCAGTATTTT
CANSESRGRSDTQYF
>few|TRBJ2-7|TRBV7-9|-
TGTGCCAGCAGTTTCTTGCAAAAAGGACAGGAGCAGTACTTC
CASSFLQKGQEQYF
>-|TRBJ2-5|TRBV6-5|-
TGTGCCAGCAGTTTCGGGGCAGGGGCAAGCGAGACCCAGTACTTC
CASSFGAGASETQYF
>-|TRBJ2-1|TRBV7-2|TRBD2
TGTGCCAGCCGTCGGACTAGCGGGAGTGATGAGCAGTTCTTC
CASRRTSGSDEQFF
>-|TRBJ1-1|TRBV20-1|-
TGCAGTGCTAGAGGACACGTGGACACTGAAGCTTTCTTT
CSARGHVDTEAFF